The 17 T cell receptor beta chains reported below all come from one sample, sequenced in a study of cytomegalovirus exposure and HLA in healthy donors. The study ran its PCR with 60 Vbeta and 13 Jbeta primers. Measured with immunoSEQ multiplex PCR; TCRdb has only the in-frame clones, and not every one. The table records 100,000 or so clones, roughly 79% of them present only once. The sequencing sample was made of PBMCs. Receptor source: a man in his forties in good health and CMV-seronegative.

This chain uses TRBV14 with TRBJ2-3; the match to TRBD2 covers 7 bases. The CDR3 covers 18 residues. V dropped 4 bases and J dropped 2; count of bases not matched to a gene: 15. Germline-derived CDR1 and CDR2 are SGHDN and FVKESK. The CDR3 here is CASSRIGGLGASTDTQYF. In DNA, the CDR3 is TGTGCCAGCAGCCGAATCGGCGGACTAGGGGCTTCCACAGATACGCAGTATTTT.

CDR3 in amino acids: CAWSVRPGGYDNEQFF. The CDR3 nucleotides are TGTGCCTGGAGTGTAAGGCCGGGAGGCTACGACAATGAGCAGTTCTTC. The chain is built from TRBV30 and TRBJ2-1, with 7 bases matching TRBD2. This CDR3 is 16 amino acids long. The germline V gene encodes CDR1 GTSNPN and CDR2 SVGIG (reference sequence). The trim removed 0 bases at V and 5 bases at J, leaving 10 bases unmatched. Based on the CDR3 plus reference TRBV30 and TRBJ2-1, the full variable domain is SQTIHQWPATLVQPVGSPLSLECTVEGTSNPNLYWYRQAAGRGLQLLFYSVGIGQISSEVPQNLSASRPQDRQFILSSKKLLLSDSGFYLCAWSVRPGGYDNEQFFGPGTRLTVL.

Written as DNA, the CDR3 is TGTGCCTGGAGTGCCGGATACAGTGGGTCGCTTCATTTT. Translated: CAWSAGYSGSLHF. The chain is built from TRBV30 and TRBJ1-5; D remains unclear. The CDR3 has 13 residues. Trimming took 1 base from V and 16 from J, leaving 20 bases between them. CDR1 and CDR2 (germline): GTSNPN, SVGIG (reference sequence).

This clone has only one observation. The J gene is TRBJ2-7, the V gene TRBV19; TRBD1 matches 10 bases. V was pared by 5 bases and J by 3 bases, with 7 bases of the junction left unmatched. The CDR3 length is 15 residues. Germline CDR1 reads LNHDA; CDR2 reads SQIVND (reference sequence). The DNA of the CDR3 is TGTGCCAGTAGTCCCCGAGGACAGGGGGACTACGAGCAGTACTTC. Its protein is CASSPRGQGDYEQYF.

V usage is TRBV25-1 and J usage is TRBJ2-1; no firm D call. Germline V gene sequence: CDR1 MGHDK, CDR2 SYGVNS. This CDR3 has 17 amino acids. V shed 1 base and J shed 3 bases, with 16 bases lying between them. The CDR3: CASSESSRDLYYNEQFF. CDR3 coding DNA: TGTGCCAGCAGTGAATCATCTAGAGACCTCTACTACAATGAGCAGTTCTTC.

The chain combines TRBV11-3 with TRBJ2-7, with 8 bases identical to TRBD2. Germline CDR1 reads SGHNT; CDR2 reads YENEEA. V trimming: 6 bases; J trimming: 6 bases; junction bases outside the gene matches: 4. This CDR3 has 12 residues. CDR3 amino acids: CASRIAGFEQYF. The CDR3 DNA is TGTGCCAGCAGGATAGCGGGGTTCGAGCAGTACTTC.

The chain recombines TRBV25-1 with TRBJ2-7; 8 positions agree with TRBD1. The junction had 5 bases not matched to a gene; V was cut back by 5 bases and J by 2 bases. In germline, CDR1 is MGHDK, CDR2 SYGVNS. The CDR3 length is 14 residues. CDR3 amino acids: CASSPGQDPYEQYF. The CDR3 DNA reads TGTGCCAGCAGTCCGGGACAGGACCCCTACGAGCAGTACTTC.

Only a few counts were recorded for this clone. This sequence joins TRBV7-9 and TRBJ2-5; 7 bases agree with TRBD2. The assigned J gene may be wrong: the sequence end matches TRBJ2-7 better. The germline gives CDR1 SEHNR, CDR2 FQNEAQ (reference sequence). The CDR3 has 15 amino acids. The CDR3 DNA reads TGTGCCAGCAGCGCGTCCGGGACTACCTCCTACGAGCAGTACTTC. Translating gives CASSASGTTSYEQYF.

The rearrangement links TRBV6-5 to TRBJ1-5; D possibly corresponds to TRBD1 (6 bases). V was clipped by 6 bases and J by 0 bases, with 9 bases between them. The length of the CDR3 is 14 residues. Germline V CDR1 and CDR2: MNHEY, SVGAGI. The CDR3 reads CASSTGISNQPQHF. The CDR3 DNA is TGTGCCAGCAGCACAGGGATTAGCAATCAGCCCCAGCATTTT.

V gene TRBV7-6 combines with J gene TRBJ2-1, with D perhaps TRBD2 (7 bases). V dropped 5 bases and J dropped 6 bases, with 17 bases sitting between them. This CDR3 comprises 15 residues. CDR1 and CDR2 (germline): SGHVS, FNYEAQ. The CDR3 here is CASSPGQGGGNEQFF. CDR3 bases: TGTGCCAGCAGCCCTGGGCAAGGGGGGGGCAATGAGCAGTTCTTC.

V and J are TRBV7-2 and TRBJ2-3; D remains unclear. CDR1 is SGHTA and CDR2 is FQGNSA in the germline V gene. The CDR3 is 13 amino acids. Trimming stripped 5 bases from V and 6 bases from J, with 12 bases between. CDR3 loop: CASSTYVSDTQYF. CDR3 sequence (DNA): TGTGCCAGCAGCACTTACGTCTCGGATACGCAGTATTTT.

This clone was recorded a few times. The chain links TRBV15 to TRBJ2-7; D is undetermined. Germline lookup yields CDR1 LNHNV and CDR2 YYDKDF (reference sequence). V was trimmed by 4 bases and J by 6 bases, leaving 13 bases between them. This CDR3 region has 13 residues. The CDR3 loop reads CATSTRGVSEQYF. As DNA, the CDR3 is TGTGCCACCAGCACCCGAGGCGTCTCCGAGCAGTACTTC. The full variable domain, in which reference TRBV15 and TRBJ2-7 provide the parts outside the CDR3, is DAMVIQNPRYQVTQFGKPVTLSCSQTLNHNVMYWYQQKSSQAPKLLFHYYDKDFNNEADTPDNFQSRRPNTSFCFLDIRSPGLGDTAMYLCATSTRGVSEQYFGPGTRLTVT.

The gene calls are TRBV19 and TRBJ1-5, with TRBD1 matching over 7 bases. The CDR3 covers 14 residues. V trimming: 9 bases; J trimming: 3 bases; junction bases outside the gene matches: 8. The germline gives CDR1 LNHDA, CDR2 SQIVND (reference sequence). The CDR3, as DNA: TGTGCCAGCAGGGACAGATATCACAATCAGCCCCAGCATTTT. Protein sequence: CASRDRYHNQPQHF.

The V gene is TRBV7-6, the J gene TRBJ2-2; D possibly corresponds to TRBD1 (5 bases). The CDR3 runs to 16 residues. V was trimmed by 1 base and J by 0 bases, leaving 9 bases between them. CDR1 and CDR2 from the germline V gene are SGHVS and FNYEAQ. The CDR3: CASSLGGLANTGELFF. In DNA, the CDR3 is TGTGCCAGCAGCTTAGGGGGCCTTGCGAACACCGGGGAGCTGTTTTTT.

This chain joins TRBV4-1 and TRBJ2-7, with D possibly TRBD1 on 5 matching bases. This CDR3 is 15 amino acids long. CDR1 and CDR2 (germline): MGHRA, YSYEKL. V lost 2 bases and J lost 6, with 17 bases in between. This CDR3 is CASSQPRAAGFEQYF. CDR3 nucleotides: TGCGCCAGCAGCCAACCCCGGGCCGCAGGGTTCGAGCAGTACTTC.

The V call is TRBV19, the J call TRBJ2-7; tentative D call: TRBD2 (6 bases). The CDR3 length is 15 residues. CDR1 is LNHDA and CDR2 is SQIVND in the germline V gene (reference sequence). Trimming took 3 bases from V and 3 from J, leaving 15 bases between them. As DNA, the CDR3 is TGTGCCAGTAGTATTGAGATCCGGGGGAACTACGAGCAGTACTTC. Protein product: CASSIEIRGNYEQYF.

The V gene is TRBV18, the J gene TRBJ2-5, with D possibly matching TRBD1 (5 bases). CDR3 size: 13 residues. The germline CDR1 and CDR2 sequences are KGHSH and LQKENI. V gave up 2 bases and J gave up 5 bases, with 9 bases separating them. CDR3 in DNA: TGTGCCAGCTCACCATCAGGGTGGGAGACCCAGTACTTC. This sequence encodes CASSPSGWETQYF.